Below, 29 T cell receptor beta chains from the same sample are listed, as sequenced in a study of T cells after yellow fever vaccination. Each CDR3 protein is one row after TCRdb ran MiXCR on the 5' RACE reads. In the table there are 100,000 to 150,000 distinct CDR3 sequences, roughly 10% of which are singletons. Sequences were derived from CD8+ T cells sorted from PBMCs, sampled on the day of the yellow fever booster vaccination. The receptor set was obtained from a man in his late teens or twenties who received the YFV17D yellow fever vaccine.

V and J are TRBV7-9 and TRBJ2-3; a possible D gene is TRBD1 (6 bases). This CDR3 region has 15 residues. V was pared by 1 base and J by 1 base, with 9 bases between. Germline values: CDR1 SEHNR, CDR2 FQNEAQ (reference sequence). This CDR3 is CASSLGQGRTDTQYF. The CDR3 DNA is TGTGCCAGCAGCTTAGGGCAGGGGCGCACAGATACGCAGTATTTT.

This clonotype was counted between two and nine times. This chain joins TRBV20-1 and TRBJ2-7; tentatively, D is TRBD1 (5 bases). Per the germline V gene, CDR1 is DFQATT and CDR2 is SNEGSKA (reference sequence). V was trimmed by 7 bases and J by 5 bases, leaving 15 bases between them. The CDR3 is 12 amino acids. The CDR3 nucleotides read TGCAGTGGGGGCAGTAGGAGCGACGAGCAGTACGTC. Translating it yields CSGGSRSDEQYV.

This clonotype was recorded a few times. The chain carries TRBV4-1 and TRBJ2-4; D might be TRBD1 (5 bases). Trimming stripped 2 bases from V and 9 bases from J, with 14 bases between. Germline V gives CDR1 MGHRA, CDR2 YSYEKL. CDR3 length: 14 amino acids. CDR3 sequence: CASSQFRGEGIQYF. CDR3 bases: TGCGCCAGCAGCCAATTTAGGGGCGAAGGCATTCAGTACTTC.

J is TRBJ2-2 and V is TRBV20-1; the match to TRBD2 covers 12 bases. The V and J ends lost 3 bases and 3 bases, in that order; junction bases with no gene match: 17. Germline V lookup: CDR1 DFQATT, CDR2 SNEGSKA (reference sequence). The CDR3 sequence is 20 residues long. The CDR3 DNA is TGCAGTGCTAGCCTGAACGATGTCCCTAGCGGGGGGGCCTACACCGGGGAGCTGTTTTTT. This sequence encodes CSASLNDVPSGGAYTGELFF.

The chain is built from TRBV5-6 and TRBJ2-6; TRBD1 matches 8 bases. CDR1 is SGHDT and CDR2 is YYEEEE in the germline V gene. CDR3 size: 15 residues. Trimming took 4 bases from V and 4 from J; bases not matched to a gene: 4. The CDR3 DNA reads as TGTGCCAGCAGCCTGACAGGGGCCGGGGCCAACGTCCTGACTTTC. This sequence encodes CASSLTGAGANVLTF.

This sequence joins TRBV6-5 and TRBJ2-1; tentative D call: TRBD1 (5 bases). Trimming pared 0 bases from V and 5 bases from J, leaving 14 bases between. The germline V gene encodes CDR1 MNHEY and CDR2 SVGAGI. This CDR3 contains 16 residues. CDR3 sequence reads: CASSYSKAGLNNEQFF. CDR3 DNA: TGTGCCAGCAGTTACTCGAAAGCAGGGTTGAACAATGAGCAGTTCTTC.

This clonotype has only a few counts. The rearrangement uses TRBV4-1 and TRBJ1-1; TRBD1 might be the D (5 bases). Germline CDR1 and CDR2: MGHRA and YSYEKL. The CDR3 extends over 18 amino acids. V was cut by 4 bases and J by 0 bases, with 21 bases left in between. This CDR3 reads CASSLRTQKNLVNTEAFF. DNA of the CDR3: TGCGCCAGCAGCCTTCGGACACAAAAAAACCTGGTGAACACTGAAGCTTTCTTT.

This clonotype was observed a handful of times. This chain joins TRBV5-1 and TRBJ1-1; TRBD1 agrees at 8 bases. V dropped 4 bases and J dropped 7; count of bases not matched to a gene: 12. The germline CDR1 and CDR2 sequences are SGHRS and YFSETQ. The CDR3 is 15 amino acids. The CDR3 sequence: CASSVDREGLGEAFF. The CDR3 region has the DNA TGCGCCAGCAGCGTGGACAGGGAGGGACTCGGTGAAGCTTTCTTT. The variable domain in full, completed from reference TRBV5-1 and TRBJ1-1, reads KAGVTQTPRYLIKTRGQQVTLSCSPISGHRSVSWYQQTPGQGLQFLFEYFSETQRNKGNFPGRFSGRQFSNSRSEMNVSTLELGDSALYLCASSVDREGLGEAFFGQGTRLTVV.

At least ten counts were recorded for this clonotype. J is TRBJ1-5 and V is TRBV12-3 or TRBV12-4; 11 positions agree with TRBD1. V gave up 2 bases and J gave up 6 bases; unmatched junction bases: 3. This CDR3 is built from 15 residues. CDR3 sequence reads: CASSLQDRGPQPQHF. For the CDR3, the DNA is TGTGCCAGCAGTTTACAGGACAGGGGGCCTCAGCCCCAGCATTTT.

This clonotype was seen repeatedly, ten times or more. V gene TRBV7-3 combines with J gene TRBJ2-1; D is possibly TRBD1 (6 bases). The CDR3 length is 16 residues. Germline lookup yields CDR1 SGHTA and CDR2 FQGTGA. Trimming took off 1 base at V and 7 bases at J, with 17 bases between the two ends. CDR3 region: CASSLIQGRERNEQFF. CDR3 in DNA: TGTGCCAGCAGCTTAATACAGGGCAGGGAAAGGAATGAGCAGTTCTTC.

At least ten counts were recorded for this clonotype. The rearrangement joins TRBV4-3 to TRBJ2-1; TRBD2 matches at 8 bases. V shed 0 bases and J 4 bases; nucleotides not matched to a gene: 17. Germline CDR1 reads LGHNA; CDR2 reads YSLEER. The length of the CDR3 is 20 residues. As DNA, the CDR3 is TGCGCCAGCAGCCAAGATCGGGGGGGACCCCTTGTCTCTCTGTACAATGAGCAGTTCTTC. It specifies CASSQDRGGPLVSLYNEQFF.

Only a few counts were recorded for this clonotype. The chain has TRBV6-2 or TRBV6-3 and TRBJ2-7; a weak D match, TRBD1 (5 bases). V was clipped by 0 bases and J by 2 bases, with 17 bases between them. This CDR3 has 17 amino acids. Per germline, CDR1 MNHEY and CDR2 SVGEGT. In DNA, the CDR3 is TGTGCCAGCAGTTACTCGATACAGGCCCGCGGAACCTACGAGCAGTACGTC. It is translated as CASSYSIQARGTYEQYV.

This clonotype came up a few times. The V gene is TRBV7-9, the J gene TRBJ1-1, with unresolved D. V lost 5 bases and J lost 8, with 12 bases in between. This CDR3 has 12 residues. Looked up from germline, CDR1 is SEHNR and CDR2 is FQNEAQ (reference sequence). The CDR3 DNA is TGTGCCAGCAGCCCAGGAGGACCCGAAGCTTTCTTT. It yields the protein CASSPGGPEAFF. Full variable domain (missing parts from reference TRBV7-9 and TRBJ1-1): DTGVSQNPRHKITKRGQNVTFRCDPISEHNRLYWYRQTLGQGPEFLTYFQNEAQLEKSRLLSDRFSAERPKGSFSTLEIQRTEQGDSAMYLCASSPGGPEAFFGQGTRLTVV.

The rearrangement links TRBV7-6 to TRBJ1-5; weak D call: TRBD1 (6 bases). V was clipped by 5 bases and J by 3 bases, with 14 bases between them. Germline CDR1 SGHVS, CDR2 FNYEAQ. This CDR3 has 15 residues. As DNA, the CDR3 is TGTGCCAGCAGCCCCCTCGCAGGGGACAATCAGCCCCAGCATTTT. It codes for CASSPLAGDNQPQHF.

The genes are TRBV9 and TRBJ2-6, with no clear D. Looked up from germline, CDR1 is SGDLS and CDR2 is YYNGEE. The CDR3 totals 13 residues. V dropped 2 bases and J dropped 4 bases, with 4 bases sitting between them. CDR3 loop: CASSVNGANVLTF. The CDR3 DNA sequence: TGTGCCAGCAGCGTCAACGGGGCCAACGTCCTGACTTTC.

The CDR3 reads CASSILPGTASYEQYF. DNA for the CDR3: TGTGCCAGTAGTATTCTGCCCGGGACAGCATCCTACGAGCAGTACTTC. The genes are TRBV19 and TRBJ2-7, with 7 bases fitting TRBD1. Germline values: CDR1 LNHDA, CDR2 SQIVND (reference sequence). The CDR3 is 16 residues long. With 3 bases clipped from V and 1 base from J, the junction kept 9 bases outside the gene matches.

This clonotype was seen a handful of times. The rearrangement uses TRBV11-2 and TRBJ2-3; TRBD1 aligns across 7 bases. The CDR3 loop spans 16 amino acids. Germline loops: CDR1 SGHAT, CDR2 FQNNGV. After removal of 0 bases from V and 1 base from J, the junction contained 4 bases not matched to a gene. CDR3 amino acids: CASSLEGGAGTDTQYF. DNA of the CDR3: TGTGCCAGCAGCTTAGAAGGGGGCGCTGGCACAGATACGCAGTATTTT.

This clonotype was seen once. The rearrangement links TRBV12-3 or TRBV12-4 to TRBJ1-2; D not resolved. V lost 5 bases, J lost 9 bases, and 16 bases lay in between. The CDR3 covers 13 residues. The CDR3 protein is CASSQALTTRYTF. The DNA of the CDR3 is TGTGCCAGCAGTCAGGCCTTGACAACGCGCTACACCTTC.

This clonotype came up a few times. This chain connects TRBV29-1 to TRBJ1-2, with TRBD1 as a possible D gene (6 bases). This CDR3 region has 12 residues. Per germline, CDR1 SQVTM and CDR2 ANQGSEA. V lost 6 bases and J 4 bases, leaving 12 bases between the germline ends. The CDR3 reads CSVPQGGYGYTF. In DNA form, the CDR3 reads TGCAGCGTCCCACAGGGAGGCTATGGCTACACCTTC.

This clonotype was observed at least ten times. CDR3 loop: CSASVQGGWTEAFF. The CDR3 nucleotides read TGCAGTGCTAGTGTTCAGGGAGGGTGGACTGAAGCTTTCTTT. The chain has TRBV20-1 and TRBJ1-1; maybe TRBD1 (5 bases). From germline, CDR1 is DFQATT and CDR2 SNEGSKA (reference sequence). This CDR3 contains 14 residues. Trimming took off 3 bases at V and 5 bases at J, with 16 bases between the two ends.

The chain links TRBV12-3 or TRBV12-4 to TRBJ2-3, with unresolved D. The V end was cut by 5 bases, the J end by 3 bases, with 9 bases between. This CDR3 spans 13 amino acids. CDR3 in DNA: TGTGCCAGCAGTCCAACTTTGACAGATACGCAGTATTTT. It codes for CASSPTLTDTQYF.

The sample holds a few counts of this clonotype. The V and J genes are TRBV4-2 and TRBJ1-6; D unclear. In germline, CDR1 is LGHNA, CDR2 YNFKEQ. The CDR3 sequence is 18 residues long. V dropped 0 bases and J dropped 7 bases, with 19 bases sitting between them. In nucleotides, the CDR3 is TGTGCCAGCAGCCAAGATGGCCCCAGCGGGAGCTCGAATTCACCCCTCCACTTT. It specifies CASSQDGPSGSSNSPLHF.

This chain uses TRBV12-3 or TRBV12-4 with TRBJ2-7; 8 bases map to TRBD1. The CDR3 spans 14 residues. Losses at the gene ends were 4 bases for V and 6 bases for J; bases not matched to a gene: 8. Here the CDR3 reads CASSWDRIGSEQYF. The CDR3 DNA reads TGTGCCAGCAGTTGGGACAGGATCGGGTCCGAGCAGTACTTC.

The chain employs TRBV27 and TRBJ2-5; TRBD2 might be the D (6 bases). CDR1 and CDR2 from the germline V gene are MNHEY and SMNVEV (reference sequence). The V and J ends lost 5 bases and 2 bases respectively, with 12 bases between them. The CDR3 sequence is 14 residues long. The chain's CDR3 is CASSRLGGQETQYF. CDR3 DNA: TGTGCCAGCAGTCGACTGGGGGGACAAGAGACCCAGTACTTC.

The chain uses TRBV19 and TRBJ2-2; possible D gene TRBD1, 6 bases. V was shortened by 3 bases and J by 1 base, with 9 bases between the two germline ends. Germline CDR1 reads LNHDA; CDR2 reads SQIVND (reference sequence). The CDR3 sequence is 15 residues long. The DNA of the CDR3 is TGTGCCAGTAGTATCATGACAGGGAACACCGGGGAGCTGTTTTTT. Amino acids: CASSIMTGNTGELFF.

This clonotype was found a few times. CDR3 nucleotides: TGTGCCAGCAGCCTAGGGACAGGGTCGAACACTGAAGCTTTCTTT. Its protein is CASSLGTGSNTEAFF. This chain uses TRBV11-2 with TRBJ1-1; 9 bases map to TRBD1. This CDR3 contains 15 residues. Germline trimming cut 5 bases from V and 1 base from J; bases unmatched to any gene: 5. Germline CDR1 reads SGHAT; CDR2 reads FQNNGV.

This clonotype showed up just a few times. The rearrangement links TRBV12-3 or TRBV12-4 to TRBJ2-7; D possibly corresponds to TRBD1 (6 bases). The V and J ends lost 3 bases and 3 bases respectively, with 9 bases between them. The length of the CDR3 is 13 residues. DNA for the CDR3: TGTGCCAGCAGTTTCGCGACAGGCTACGAGCAGTACTTC. This sequence encodes CASSFATGYEQYF.

The CDR3 nucleotides are TGTGCCAGCAGCTTGGGGGAGCCGGGGATAGAGACCCAGTACTTC. Residues: CASSLGEPGIETQYF. The V and J genes are TRBV7-9 and TRBJ2-5, with D possibly being TRBD1 or TRBD2 (5 bases each). CDR1 is SEHNR, CDR2 FQNEAQ, per germline (reference sequence). Trimming shortened V by 3 bases and J by 4 bases, and 15 bases separated the two germline ends. The CDR3 has 15 amino acids.

The chain couples TRBV12-3 or TRBV12-4 to TRBJ2-3; D unresolved. The V and J ends lost 7 bases and 4 bases respectively, with 9 bases between them. CDR3 length equals 12 residues. As DNA, the CDR3 is TGTGCCAGCATCCGGTTCCCAGATACGCAGTATTTT. It yields the protein CASIRFPDTQYF.